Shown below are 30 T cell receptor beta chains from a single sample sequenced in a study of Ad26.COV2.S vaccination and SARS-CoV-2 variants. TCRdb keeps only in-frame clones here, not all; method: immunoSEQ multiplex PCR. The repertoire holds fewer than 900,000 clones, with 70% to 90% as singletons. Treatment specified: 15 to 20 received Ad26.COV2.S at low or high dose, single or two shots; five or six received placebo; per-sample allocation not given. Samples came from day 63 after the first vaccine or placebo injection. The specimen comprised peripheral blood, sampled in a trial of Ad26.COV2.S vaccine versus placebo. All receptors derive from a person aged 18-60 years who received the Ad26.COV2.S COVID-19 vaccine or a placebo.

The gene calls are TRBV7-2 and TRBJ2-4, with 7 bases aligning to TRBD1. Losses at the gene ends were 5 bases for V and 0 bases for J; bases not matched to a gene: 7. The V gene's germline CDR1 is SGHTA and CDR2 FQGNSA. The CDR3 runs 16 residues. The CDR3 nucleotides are TGTGCCAGCAGCCCCCGCCGGACAGGAGCCAAAAACATTCAGTACTTC. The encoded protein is CASSPRRTGAKNIQYF.

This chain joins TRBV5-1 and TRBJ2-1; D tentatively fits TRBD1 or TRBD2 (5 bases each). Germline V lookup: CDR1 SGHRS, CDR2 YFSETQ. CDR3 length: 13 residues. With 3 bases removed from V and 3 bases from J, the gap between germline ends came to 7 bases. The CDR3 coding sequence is TGCGCCAGCAGCTGGGACGTCTACAATGAGCAGTTCTTC. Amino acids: CASSWDVYNEQFF.

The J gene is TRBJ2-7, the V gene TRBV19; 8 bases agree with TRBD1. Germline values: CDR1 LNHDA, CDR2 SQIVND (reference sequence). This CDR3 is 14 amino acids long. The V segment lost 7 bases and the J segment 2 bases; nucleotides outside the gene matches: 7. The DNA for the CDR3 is TGTGCCAGTACTCAAGGACAGGGCCCCTACGAGCAGTACTTC. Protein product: CASTQGQGPYEQYF.

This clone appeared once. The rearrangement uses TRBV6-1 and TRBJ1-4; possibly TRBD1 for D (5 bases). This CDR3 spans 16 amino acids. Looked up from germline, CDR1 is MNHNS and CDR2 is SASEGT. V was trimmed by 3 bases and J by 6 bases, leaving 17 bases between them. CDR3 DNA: TGTGCCAGCAGTGAGACGCCCCCAGGGTTGGATGAAAAACTGTTTTTT. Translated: CASSETPPGLDEKLFF.

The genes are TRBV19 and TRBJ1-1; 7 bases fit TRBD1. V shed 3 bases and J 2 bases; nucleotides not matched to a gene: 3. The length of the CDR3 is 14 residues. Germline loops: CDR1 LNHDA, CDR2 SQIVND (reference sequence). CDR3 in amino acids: CASSIRGLNTEAFF. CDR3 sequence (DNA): TGTGCCAGTAGTATTAGGGGGCTAAACACTGAAGCTTTCTTT.

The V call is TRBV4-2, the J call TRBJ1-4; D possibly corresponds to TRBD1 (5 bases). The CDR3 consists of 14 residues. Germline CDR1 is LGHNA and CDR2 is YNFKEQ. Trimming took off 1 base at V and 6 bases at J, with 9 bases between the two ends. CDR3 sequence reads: CASSQGDRYEKLFF. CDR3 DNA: TGTGCCAGCAGCCAAGGTGACAGATATGAAAAACTGTTTTTT.

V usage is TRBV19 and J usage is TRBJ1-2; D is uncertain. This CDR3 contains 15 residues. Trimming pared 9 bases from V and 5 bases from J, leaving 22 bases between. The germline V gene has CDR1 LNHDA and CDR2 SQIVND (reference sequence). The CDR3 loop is CASRRLDAGGYGYTF. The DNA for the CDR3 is TGTGCCAGCCGAAGGTTGGACGCCGGAGGATATGGCTACACCTTC.

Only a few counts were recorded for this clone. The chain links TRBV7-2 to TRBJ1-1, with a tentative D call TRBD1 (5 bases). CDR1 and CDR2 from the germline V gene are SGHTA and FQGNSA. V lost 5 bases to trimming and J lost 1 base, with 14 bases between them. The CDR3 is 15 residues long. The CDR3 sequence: CASSPHGGRNTEAFF. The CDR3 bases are TGTGCCAGCAGCCCGCACGGGGGTAGGAACACTGAAGCTTTCTTT.

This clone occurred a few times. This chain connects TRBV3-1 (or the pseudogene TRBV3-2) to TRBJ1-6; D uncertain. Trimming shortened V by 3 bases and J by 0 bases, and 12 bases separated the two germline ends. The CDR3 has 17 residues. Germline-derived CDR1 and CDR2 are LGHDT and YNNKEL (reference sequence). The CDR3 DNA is TGTGCCAGCAGCCATCGACCGCAGAGCTCCTATAATTCACCCCTCCACTTT. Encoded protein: CASSHRPQSSYNSPLHF.

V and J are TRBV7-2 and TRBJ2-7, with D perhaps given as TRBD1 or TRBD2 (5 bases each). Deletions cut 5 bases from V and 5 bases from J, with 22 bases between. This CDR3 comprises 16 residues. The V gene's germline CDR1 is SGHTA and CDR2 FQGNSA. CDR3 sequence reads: CASSPSNLGRPNEQYF. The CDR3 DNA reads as TGTGCCAGCAGCCCCTCCAATCTGGGACGTCCCAACGAGCAGTACTTC.

The CDR3 protein is CATLCRKSGNTIYF. The CDR3 nucleotides read TGTGCCACACTTTGCAGGAAGTCTGGAAACACCATATATTTT. J is TRBJ1-3 and V is TRBV6-4; D call uncertain. Trimming left V 10 bases short and J 1 base short, with 14 bases between. The V gene's germline CDR1 is MRHNA and CDR2 SNTAGT. This CDR3 has 14 amino acids.

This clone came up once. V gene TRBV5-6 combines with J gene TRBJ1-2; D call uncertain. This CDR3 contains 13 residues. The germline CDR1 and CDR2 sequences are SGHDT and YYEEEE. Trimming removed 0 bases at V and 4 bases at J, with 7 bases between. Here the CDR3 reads CASSLVASYGYTF. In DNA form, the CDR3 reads TGTGCCAGCAGCTTGGTAGCCTCCTATGGCTACACCTTC.

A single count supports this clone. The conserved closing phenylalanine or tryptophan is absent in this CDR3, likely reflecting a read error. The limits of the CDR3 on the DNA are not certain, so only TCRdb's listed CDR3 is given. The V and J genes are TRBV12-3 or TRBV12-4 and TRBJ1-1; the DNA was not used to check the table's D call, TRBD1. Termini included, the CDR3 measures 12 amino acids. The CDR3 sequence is CASTILQGNRVL.

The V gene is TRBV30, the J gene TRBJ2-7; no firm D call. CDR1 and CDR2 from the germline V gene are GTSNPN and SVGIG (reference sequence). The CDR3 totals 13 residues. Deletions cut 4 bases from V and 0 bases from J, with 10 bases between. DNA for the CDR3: TGTGCCTGGACGAGGACGGTCTCCTACGAGCAGTACTTC. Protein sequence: CAWTRTVSYEQYF.

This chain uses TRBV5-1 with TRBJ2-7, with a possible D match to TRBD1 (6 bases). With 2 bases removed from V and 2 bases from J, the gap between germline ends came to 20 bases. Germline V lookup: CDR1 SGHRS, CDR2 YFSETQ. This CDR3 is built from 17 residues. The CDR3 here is CASSFPATQGGTYEQYF. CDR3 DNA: TGCGCCAGCAGCTTTCCTGCTACCCAAGGGGGTACCTACGAGCAGTACTTC.

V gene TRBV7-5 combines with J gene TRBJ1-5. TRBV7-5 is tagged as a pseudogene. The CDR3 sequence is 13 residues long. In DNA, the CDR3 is TGTGCCGGGGATTCGACGGTGAATCAGCCCCAGCATTTT. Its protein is CAGDSTVNQPQHF.

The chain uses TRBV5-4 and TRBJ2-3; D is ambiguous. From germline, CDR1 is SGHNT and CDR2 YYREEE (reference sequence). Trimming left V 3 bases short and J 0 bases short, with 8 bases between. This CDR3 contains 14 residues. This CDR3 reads CASSWDLSTDTQYF. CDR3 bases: TGTGCCAGCAGCTGGGATCTAAGCACAGATACGCAGTATTTT.

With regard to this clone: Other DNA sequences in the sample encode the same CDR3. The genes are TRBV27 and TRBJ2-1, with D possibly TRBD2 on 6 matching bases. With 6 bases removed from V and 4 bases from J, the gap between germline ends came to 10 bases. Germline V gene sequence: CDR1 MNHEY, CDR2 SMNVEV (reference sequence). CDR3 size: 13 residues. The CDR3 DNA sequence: TGTGCCAGCAGCCCTGGGACTTACAATGAGCAGTTCTTC. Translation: CASSPGTYNEQFF.

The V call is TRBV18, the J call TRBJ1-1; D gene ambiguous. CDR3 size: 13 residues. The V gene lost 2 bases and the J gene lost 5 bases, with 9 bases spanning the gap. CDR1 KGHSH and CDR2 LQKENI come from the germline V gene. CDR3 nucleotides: TGTGCCAGCTCACCAAGAAGGGAGACTGAAGCTTTCTTT. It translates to CASSPRRETEAFF.

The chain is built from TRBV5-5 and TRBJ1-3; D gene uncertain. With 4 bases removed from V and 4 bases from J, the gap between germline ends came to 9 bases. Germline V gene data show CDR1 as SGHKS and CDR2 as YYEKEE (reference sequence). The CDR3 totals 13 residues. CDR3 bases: TGTGCCAGCAGCACAGTTGTCGGAAACACCATATATTTT. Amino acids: CASSTVVGNTIYF. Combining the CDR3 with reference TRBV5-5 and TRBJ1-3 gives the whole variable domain DAGVTQSPTHLIKTRGQQVTLRCSPISGHKSVSWYQQVLGQGPQFIFQYYEKEERGRGNFPDRFSARQFPNYSSELNVNALLLGDSALYLCASSTVVGNTIYFGEGSWLTVV.

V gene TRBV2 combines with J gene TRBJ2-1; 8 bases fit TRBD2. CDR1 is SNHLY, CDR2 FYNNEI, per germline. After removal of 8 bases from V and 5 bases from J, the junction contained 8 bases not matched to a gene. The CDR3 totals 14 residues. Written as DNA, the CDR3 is TGTGCCAGCCGACTCGGGACTAGTCACAATGAGCAGTTCTTC. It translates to CASRLGTSHNEQFF.

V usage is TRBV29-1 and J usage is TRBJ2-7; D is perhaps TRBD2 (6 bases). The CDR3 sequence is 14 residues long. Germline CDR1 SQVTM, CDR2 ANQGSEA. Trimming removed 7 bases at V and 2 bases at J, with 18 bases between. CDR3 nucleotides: TGCAGCGCCCTCCAGGAGGGAAGGACCTACGAGCAGTACTTC. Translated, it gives CSALQEGRTYEQYF.

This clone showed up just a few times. DNA for the CDR3: TGCGCCAGCAGCCAAGGTGAGAAGTCTGGGGCCAACGTCCTGACTTTC. It specifies CASSQGEKSGANVLTF. The chain carries TRBV4-3 and TRBJ2-6, with unresolved D. CDR1 LGHNA and CDR2 YSLEER come from the germline V gene. V was cut by 1 base and J by 1 base, with 8 bases left in between. CDR3 length equals 16 residues.

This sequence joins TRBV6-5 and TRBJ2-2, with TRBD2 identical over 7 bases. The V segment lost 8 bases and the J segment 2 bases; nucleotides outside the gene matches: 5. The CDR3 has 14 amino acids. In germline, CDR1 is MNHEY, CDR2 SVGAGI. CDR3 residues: CASQWGLNTGELFF. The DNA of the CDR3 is TGTGCCAGCCAGTGGGGACTAAACACCGGGGAGCTGTTTTTT.

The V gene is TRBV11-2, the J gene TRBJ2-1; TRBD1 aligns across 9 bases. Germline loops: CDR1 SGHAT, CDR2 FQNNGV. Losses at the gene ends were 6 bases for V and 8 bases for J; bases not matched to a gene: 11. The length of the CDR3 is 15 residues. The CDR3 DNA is TGTGCCAGCAGAAGCTACAGGGGGCGGATCTATGAGCAGTTCTTC. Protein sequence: CASRSYRGRIYEQFF.

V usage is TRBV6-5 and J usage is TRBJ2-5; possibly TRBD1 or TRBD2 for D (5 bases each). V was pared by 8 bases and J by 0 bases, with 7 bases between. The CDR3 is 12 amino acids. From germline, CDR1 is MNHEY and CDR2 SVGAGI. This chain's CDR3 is CASGTDQETQYF. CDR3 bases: TGTGCCAGCGGGACGGACCAAGAGACCCAGTACTTC.

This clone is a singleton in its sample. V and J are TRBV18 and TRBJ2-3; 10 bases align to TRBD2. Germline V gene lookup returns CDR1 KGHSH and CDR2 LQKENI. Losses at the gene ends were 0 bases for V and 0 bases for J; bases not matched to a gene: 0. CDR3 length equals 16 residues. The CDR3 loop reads CASSPPAGGSTDTQYF. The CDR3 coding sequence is TGTGCCAGCTCACCACCAGCGGGAGGGAGCACAGATACGCAGTATTTT.

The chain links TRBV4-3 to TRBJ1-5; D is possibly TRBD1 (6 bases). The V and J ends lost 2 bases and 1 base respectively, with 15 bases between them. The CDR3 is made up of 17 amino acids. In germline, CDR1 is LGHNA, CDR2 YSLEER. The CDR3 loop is CASSQRSWRGSNQPQHF. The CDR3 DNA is TGCGCCAGCAGCCAAAGGTCGTGGAGGGGGAGCAATCAGCCCCAGCATTTT.

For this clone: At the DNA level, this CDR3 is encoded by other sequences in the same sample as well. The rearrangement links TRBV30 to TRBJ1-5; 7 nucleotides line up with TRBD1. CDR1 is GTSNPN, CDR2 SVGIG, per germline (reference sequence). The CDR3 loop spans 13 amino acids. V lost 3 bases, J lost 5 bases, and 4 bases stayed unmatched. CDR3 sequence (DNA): TGTGCCTGGAGCAGACAGGGTGATCAGCCCCAGCATTTT. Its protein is CAWSRQGDQPQHF.

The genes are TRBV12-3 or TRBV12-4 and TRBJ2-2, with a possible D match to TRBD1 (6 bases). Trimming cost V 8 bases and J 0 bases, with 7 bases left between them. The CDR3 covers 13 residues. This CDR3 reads CASDRPNTGELFF. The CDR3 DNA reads TGTGCCAGCGACAGGCCGAACACCGGGGAGCTGTTTTTT.